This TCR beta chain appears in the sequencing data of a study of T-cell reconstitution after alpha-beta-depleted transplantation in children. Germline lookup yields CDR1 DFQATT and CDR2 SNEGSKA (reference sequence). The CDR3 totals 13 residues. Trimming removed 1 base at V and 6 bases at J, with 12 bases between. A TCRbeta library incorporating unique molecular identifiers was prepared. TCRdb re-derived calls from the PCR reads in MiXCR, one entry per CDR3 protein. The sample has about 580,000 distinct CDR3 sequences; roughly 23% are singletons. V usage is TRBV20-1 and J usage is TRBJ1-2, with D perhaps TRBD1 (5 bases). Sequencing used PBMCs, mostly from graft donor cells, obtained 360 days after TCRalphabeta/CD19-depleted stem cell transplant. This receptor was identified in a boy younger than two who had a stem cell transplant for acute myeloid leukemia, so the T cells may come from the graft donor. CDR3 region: CSARGGGTDGYTF. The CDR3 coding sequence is TGCAGTGCTAGAGGGGGGGGAACGGATGGCTACACCTTC.